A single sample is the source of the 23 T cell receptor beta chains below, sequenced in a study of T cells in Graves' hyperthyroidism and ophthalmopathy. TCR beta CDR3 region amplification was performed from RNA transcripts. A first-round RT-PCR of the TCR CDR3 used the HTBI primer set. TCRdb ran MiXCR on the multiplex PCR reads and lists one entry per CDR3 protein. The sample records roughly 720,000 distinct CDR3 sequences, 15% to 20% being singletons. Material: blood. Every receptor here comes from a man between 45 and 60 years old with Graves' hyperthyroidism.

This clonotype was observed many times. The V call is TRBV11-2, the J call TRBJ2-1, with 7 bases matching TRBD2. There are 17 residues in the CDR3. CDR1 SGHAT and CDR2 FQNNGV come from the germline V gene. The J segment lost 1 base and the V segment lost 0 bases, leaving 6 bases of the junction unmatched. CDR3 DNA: TGTGCCAGCAGCTTAGAGCCAGCTAGCGGATCCTACAATGAGCAGTTCTTC. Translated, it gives CASSLEPASGSYNEQFF.

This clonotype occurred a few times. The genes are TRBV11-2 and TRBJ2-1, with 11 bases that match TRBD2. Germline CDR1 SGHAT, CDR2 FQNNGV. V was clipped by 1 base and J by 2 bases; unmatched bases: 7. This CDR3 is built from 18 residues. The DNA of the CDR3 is TGTGCCAGCAGCTTAGGTCAGACTAGCGGGACCACCTACAATGAGCAGTTCTTC. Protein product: CASSLGQTSGTTYNEQFF.

The CDR3 is CASSYSSEKLFF. The CDR3 DNA reads as TGTGCCAGCAGTTACTCAAGTGAAAAACTGTTTTTT. The rearrangement joins TRBV6-6 to TRBJ1-4, with no clear D. V shed 0 bases and J shed 7 bases, with 3 bases lying between them. The CDR3 is 12 residues long. The V gene's germline CDR1 is MNHNY and CDR2 SVGAGI (reference sequence).

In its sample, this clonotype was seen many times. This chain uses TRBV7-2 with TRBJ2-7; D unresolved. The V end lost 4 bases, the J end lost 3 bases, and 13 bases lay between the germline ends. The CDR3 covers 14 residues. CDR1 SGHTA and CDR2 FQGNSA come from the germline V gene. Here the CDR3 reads CASSYRSSGYEQYF. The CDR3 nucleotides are TGTGCCAGCAGCTACAGATCCTCGGGCTACGAGCAGTACTTC.

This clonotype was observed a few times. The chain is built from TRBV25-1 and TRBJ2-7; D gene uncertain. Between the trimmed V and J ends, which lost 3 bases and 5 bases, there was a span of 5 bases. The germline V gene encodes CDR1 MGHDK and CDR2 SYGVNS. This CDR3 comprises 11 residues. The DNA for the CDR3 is TGTGCCAGCAGTGATTCCCACGAGCAGTACTTC. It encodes CASSDSHEQYF.

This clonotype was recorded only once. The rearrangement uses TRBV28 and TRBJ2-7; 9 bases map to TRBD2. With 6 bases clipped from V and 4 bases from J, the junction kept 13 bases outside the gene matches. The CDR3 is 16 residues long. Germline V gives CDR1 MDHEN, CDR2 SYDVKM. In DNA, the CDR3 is TGTGCCAGCAGCCTGCACGCTAGCGGGAAACCGTACGAGCAGTACTTC. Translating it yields CASSLHASGKPYEQYF. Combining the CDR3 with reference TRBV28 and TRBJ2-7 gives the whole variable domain DVKVTQSSRYLVKRTGEKVFLECVQDMDHENMFWYRQDPGLGLRLIYFSYDVKMKEKGDIPEGYSVSREKKERFSLILESASTNQTSMYLCASSLHASGKPYEQYFGPGTRLTVT.

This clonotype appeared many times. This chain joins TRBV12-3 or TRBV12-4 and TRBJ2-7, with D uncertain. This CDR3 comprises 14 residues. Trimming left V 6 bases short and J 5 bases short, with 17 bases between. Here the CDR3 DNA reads TGTGCCAGCAGCCCTACCCCGGACGGTAACGAGCAGTACTTC. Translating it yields CASSPTPDGNEQYF.

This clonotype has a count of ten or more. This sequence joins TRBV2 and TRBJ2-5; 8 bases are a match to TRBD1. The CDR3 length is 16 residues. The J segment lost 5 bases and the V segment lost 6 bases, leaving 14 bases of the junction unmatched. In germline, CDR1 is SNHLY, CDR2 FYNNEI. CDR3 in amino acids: CASSDGTGSTRETQYF. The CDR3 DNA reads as TGTGCCAGCAGCGACGGGACAGGCTCGACCCGGGAGACCCAGTACTTC.

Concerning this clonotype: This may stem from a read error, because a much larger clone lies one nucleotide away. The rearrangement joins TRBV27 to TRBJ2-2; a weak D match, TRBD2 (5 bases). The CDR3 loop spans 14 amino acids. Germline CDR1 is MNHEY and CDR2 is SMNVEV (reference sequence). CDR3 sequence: CASSPLAGSGELIF. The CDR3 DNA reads TGTGCCAGCAGTCCGCTAGCTGGCTCCGGGGAGCTGATTTTT.

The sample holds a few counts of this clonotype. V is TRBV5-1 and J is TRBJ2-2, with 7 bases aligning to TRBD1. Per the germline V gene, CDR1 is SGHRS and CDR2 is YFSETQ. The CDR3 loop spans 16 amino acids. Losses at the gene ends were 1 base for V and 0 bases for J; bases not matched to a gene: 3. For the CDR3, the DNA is TGCGCCAGCAGCTTGCGGACAGGCACGAACACCGGGGAGCTGTTTTTT. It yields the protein CASSLRTGTNTGELFF. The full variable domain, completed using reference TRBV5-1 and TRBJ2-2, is KAGVTQTPRYLIKTRGQQVTLSCSPISGHRSVSWYQQTPGQGLQFLFEYFSETQRNKGNFPGRFSGRQFSNSRSEMNVSTLELGDSALYLCASSLRTGTNTGELFFGEGSRLTVL.

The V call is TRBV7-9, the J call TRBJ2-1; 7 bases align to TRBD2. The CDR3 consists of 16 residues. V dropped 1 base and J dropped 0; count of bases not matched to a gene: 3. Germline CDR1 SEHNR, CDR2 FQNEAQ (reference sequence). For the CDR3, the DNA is TGTGCCAGCAGCTTAGTGCTAGCGGACTCCTACAATGAGCAGTTCTTC. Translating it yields CASSLVLADSYNEQFF.

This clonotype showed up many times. CDR3 DNA: TGTGCCAGCAGCACCCCCAACGAGCAGTACTTC. This sequence encodes CASSTPNEQYF. V usage is TRBV12-3 or TRBV12-4 and J usage is TRBJ2-7; D call uncertain. CDR3 length: 11 residues. Between the trimmed V and J ends, which lost 6 bases and 5 bases, there was a span of 8 bases.

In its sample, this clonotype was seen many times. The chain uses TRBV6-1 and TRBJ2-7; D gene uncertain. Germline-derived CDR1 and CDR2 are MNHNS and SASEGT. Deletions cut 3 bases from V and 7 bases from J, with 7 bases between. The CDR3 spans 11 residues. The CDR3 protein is CASSDTTEQYF. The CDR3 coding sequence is TGTGCCAGCAGTGATACGACAGAGCAGTACTTC.

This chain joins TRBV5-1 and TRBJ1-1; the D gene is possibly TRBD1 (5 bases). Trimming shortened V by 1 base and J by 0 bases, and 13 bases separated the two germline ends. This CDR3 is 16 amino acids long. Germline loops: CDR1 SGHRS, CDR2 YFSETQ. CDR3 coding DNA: TGCGCCAGCAGCTTGAAGGTGGGGGGTATGAACACTGAAGCTTTCTTT. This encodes CASSLKVGGMNTEAFF. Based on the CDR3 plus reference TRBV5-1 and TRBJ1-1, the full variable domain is KAGVTQTPRYLIKTRGQQVTLSCSPISGHRSVSWYQQTPGQGLQFLFEYFSETQRNKGNFPGRFSGRQFSNSRSEMNVSTLELGDSALYLCASSLKVGGMNTEAFFGQGTRLTVV.

The CDR3 sequence is CASSVSGGSLDNEQFF. In DNA form, the CDR3 reads TGTGCCAGCAGCGTTTCGGGCGGGAGTCTGGACAATGAGCAGTTCTTC. V is TRBV9 and J is TRBJ2-1; 7 bases fit TRBD2. The J segment lost 5 bases and the V segment lost 2 bases, leaving 10 bases of the junction unmatched. The CDR3 covers 16 residues. CDR1 and CDR2 (germline): SGDLS, YYNGEE.

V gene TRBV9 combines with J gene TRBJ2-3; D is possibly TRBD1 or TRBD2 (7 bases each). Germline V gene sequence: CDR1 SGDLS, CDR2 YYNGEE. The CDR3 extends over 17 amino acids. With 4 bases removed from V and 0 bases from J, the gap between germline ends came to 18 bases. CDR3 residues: CASSLTWQGGSTDTQYF. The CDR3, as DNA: TGTGCCAGCAGCTTAACCTGGCAGGGGGGGAGCACAGATACGCAGTATTTT. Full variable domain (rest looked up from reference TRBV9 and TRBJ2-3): DSGVTQTPKHLITATGQRVTLRCSPRSGDLSVYWYQQSLDQGLQFLIQYYNGEERAKGNILERFSAQQFPDLHSELNLSSLELGDSALYFCASSLTWQGGSTDTQYFGPGTRLTVL.

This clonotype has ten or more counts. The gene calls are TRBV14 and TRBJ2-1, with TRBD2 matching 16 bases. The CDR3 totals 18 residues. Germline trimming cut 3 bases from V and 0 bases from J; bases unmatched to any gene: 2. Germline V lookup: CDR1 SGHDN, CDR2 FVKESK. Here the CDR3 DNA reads TGTGCCAGCAGCCAGGGACTAGCGGGAGGGGACTCCTACAATGAGCAGTTCTTC. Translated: CASSQGLAGGDSYNEQFF.

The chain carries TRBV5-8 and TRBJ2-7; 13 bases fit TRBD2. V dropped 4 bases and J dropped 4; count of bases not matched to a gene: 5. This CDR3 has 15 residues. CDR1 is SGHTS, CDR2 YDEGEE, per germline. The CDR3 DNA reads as TGTGCCAGCAGCCTAGGGACTAGCGGGATGTACGAGCAGTACTTC. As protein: CASSLGTSGMYEQYF.

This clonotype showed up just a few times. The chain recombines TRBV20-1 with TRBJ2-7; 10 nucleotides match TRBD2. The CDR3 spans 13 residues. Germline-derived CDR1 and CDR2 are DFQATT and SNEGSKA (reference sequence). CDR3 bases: TGCAGCCACTTAGCGGGAGGCTCCTACGAGCAGTACTTC. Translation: CSHLAGGSYEQYF.

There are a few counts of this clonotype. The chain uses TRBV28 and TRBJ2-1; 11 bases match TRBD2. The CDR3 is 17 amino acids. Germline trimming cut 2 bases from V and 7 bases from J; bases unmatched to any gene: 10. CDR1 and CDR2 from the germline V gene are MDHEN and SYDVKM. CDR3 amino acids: CASSLISGRAKVNEQFF. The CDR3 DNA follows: TGTGCCAGCAGTTTAATTAGCGGGAGGGCCAAGGTGAATGAGCAGTTCTTC.

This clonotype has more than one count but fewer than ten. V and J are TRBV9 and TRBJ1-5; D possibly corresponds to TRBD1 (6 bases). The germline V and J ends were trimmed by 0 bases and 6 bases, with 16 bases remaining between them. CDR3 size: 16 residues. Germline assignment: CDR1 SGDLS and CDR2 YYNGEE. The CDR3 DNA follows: TGTGCCAGCAGCGTAGCGGGTCAGGGGATCGGTCAGCCCCAGCATTTT. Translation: CASSVAGQGIGQPQHF.

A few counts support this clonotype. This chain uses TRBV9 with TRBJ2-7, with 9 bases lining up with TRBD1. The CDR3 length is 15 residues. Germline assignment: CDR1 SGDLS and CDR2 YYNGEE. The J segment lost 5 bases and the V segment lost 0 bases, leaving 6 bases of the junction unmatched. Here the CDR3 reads CASSVETGGLNEQYF. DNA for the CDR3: TGTGCCAGCAGCGTAGAAACAGGGGGCCTGAACGAGCAGTACTTC. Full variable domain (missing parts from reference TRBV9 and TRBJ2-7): DSGVTQTPKHLITATGQRVTLRCSPRSGDLSVYWYQQSLDQGLQFLIQYYNGEERAKGNILERFSAQQFPDLHSELNLSSLELGDSALYFCASSVETGGLNEQYFGPGTRLTVT.

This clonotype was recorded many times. CDR3 in amino acids: CASSFDASTDTQYF. CDR3 DNA sequence: TGTGCCAGCAGCTTTGACGCGAGCACAGATACGCAGTATTTT. The chain carries TRBV7-2 and TRBJ2-3; D gene ambiguous. The CDR3 covers 14 residues. Germline CDR1 SGHTA, CDR2 FQGNSA. The V gene lost 3 bases and the J gene lost 0 bases, with 7 bases spanning the gap.